Described below is a single TCR beta chain sequence and its context. Other DNA sequences in the same sample also yield this CDR3. Method: immunoSEQ multiplex PCR; TCRdb's copy keeps in-frame clones and lacks some. The sample contains around 2.1 million clones, about 92% of which appear only once. Naive CD8 populations comprised CD45RO-negative cells positively selected for CCR7, excluding terminally differentiated effector memory CD45RA+ cells. The germline CDR1 and CDR2 sequences are SEHNR and FQNEAQ (reference sequence). V lost 3 bases and J lost 3, with 9 bases in between. The CDR3 length is 14 residues. This record comes from a study of shared clonotypes between healthy human individuals.

The sample comprised naive CD8+ T cells from PBMCs. This sequence was found in a man aged 18 to 29 in good health. Some clones in this sample may be carry-over from other donors' samples. The chain combines TRBV7-9 with TRBJ1-5; D is ambiguous. In DNA, the CDR3 is TGTGCCAGCAGCTTGGGCGGAATCAATCAGCCCCAGCATTTT. It codes for CASSLGGINQPQHF.